The 28 T cell receptor beta chains below all came from one sample that was sequenced in a study of T cell repertoires in cytomegalovirus infection. TCRdb reprocessed the reads via MiXCR and lists one record per CDR3 protein. The sample consists of some 920,000 distinct CDR3 sequences, approximately 31% of them appearing once. No cognate antigen is known for these TCRs. The sequenced sample was cultured CD8+ T cells from PBMCs, obtained from culture after CMV antigen stimulation. The origin of the receptors is a human donor in good health (CMV status not recorded). Some clones in this sample may be carry-over from other donors' samples.

CDR3 protein: CASSVGWDRGGYTF. Here the CDR3 DNA reads TGTGCCAGCAGCGTAGGATGGGACAGGGGTGGCTACACCTTC. This chain connects TRBV9 to TRBJ1-2; TRBD1 matches 10 bases. CDR1 is SGDLS and CDR2 is YYNGEE in the germline V gene. Trimming cost V 0 bases and J 7 bases; bases outside gene matches: 3. This CDR3 has 14 residues.

CDR3 in amino acids: CASSLTPNRGYTF. The CDR3 bases are TGTGCCAGCAGTCTAACCCCCAATAGGGGCTACACCTTC. The chain couples TRBV27 to TRBJ1-2; unclear D gene. V lost 5 bases and J lost 8, with 15 bases in between. The CDR3 sequence is 13 residues long. Per the germline V gene, CDR1 is MNHEY and CDR2 is SMNVEV (reference sequence).

The rearrangement uses TRBV29-1 and TRBJ2-2; no clear D gene. The CDR3 has 14 amino acids. V was trimmed by 0 bases and J by 0 bases, leaving 5 bases between them. Germline V lookup: CDR1 SQVTM, CDR2 ANQGSEA. The CDR3 DNA reads TGCAGCGTTGAAGAGGCGGCGAACACCGGGGAGCTGTTTTTT. Its translation is CSVEEAANTGELFF.

The chain links TRBV2 to TRBJ2-5; tentatively, D is TRBD1 (6 bases). There are 13 residues in the CDR3. With 8 bases removed from V and 4 bases from J, the gap between germline ends came to 14 bases. Germline lookup yields CDR1 SNHLY and CDR2 FYNNEI. CDR3 sequence: CASGWGHGETQYF. DNA of the CDR3: TGTGCCAGCGGCTGGGGGCATGGAGAGACCCAGTACTTC.

This sequence joins TRBV5-8 and TRBJ2-5; maybe TRBD1 (6 bases). Germline assignment: CDR1 SGHTS and CDR2 YDEGEE. The CDR3 extends over 15 amino acids. The ends were cut back, 2 bases at V and 1 base at J, with 12 bases in the middle. As DNA, the CDR3 is TGTGCCAGCAGCTTTAACCCGGACAGCCAAGAGACCCAGTACTTC. The encoded protein is CASSFNPDSQETQYF.

Comment on this clonotype: Mismatch with germline at one junction end may stem from a read error. The rearrangement uses TRBV19 and TRBJ2-2; D ambiguous. CDR1 and CDR2 (germline): LNHDA, SQIVND (reference sequence). The CDR3 covers 15 residues. The DNA for the CDR3 is TGTGCCAGTAGTATAGTTGGCACCTACACCAGGGAGCTGTTTTTT. It encodes CASSIVGTYTRELFF.

In this sample, this clonotype turned up many times. The rearrangement joins TRBV7-2 to TRBJ2-7, with a weak D call TRBD1 (5 bases). The V gene's germline CDR1 is SGHTA and CDR2 FQGNSA. The CDR3 runs 14 residues. Trimming took off 1 base at V and 5 bases at J, with 12 bases between the two ends. CDR3 sequence (DNA): TGTGCCAGCAGCTTAGACCGCAGGGCAGACGAGCAGTACTTC. Its translation: CASSLDRRADEQYF.

The V and J genes are TRBV15 and TRBJ2-1; no firm D call. Between the trimmed V and J ends, which lost 6 bases and 14 bases, there was a span of 11 bases. The CDR3 consists of 10 residues. CDR1 and CDR2 (germline): LNHNV, YYDKDF (reference sequence). CDR3 loop: CATRTGPEFF. DNA of the CDR3: TGTGCCACCAGGACCGGGCCCGAGTTCTTC.

The chain joins TRBV7-6 to TRBJ2-1; 9 bases match TRBD2. J was trimmed by 7 bases and V by 1 base; bases with no gene match: 5. Per germline, CDR1 SGHVS and CDR2 FNYEAQ. The CDR3 totals 15 residues. As DNA, the CDR3 is TGTGCCAGCAGCTTAGTCGCTAGCGGGACTAATGAGCAGTTCTTC. Its protein product is CASSLVASGTNEQFF.

The V and J genes are TRBV2 and TRBJ1-1; the D gene is possibly TRBD1 (5 bases). There are 11 residues in the CDR3. Trimming removed 8 bases from V and 7 bases from J, with 11 bases in between. Germline V gives CDR1 SNHLY, CDR2 FYNNEI. CDR3: CASPIGGEAFF. The CDR3 nucleotides are TGTGCCAGCCCCATCGGGGGTGAAGCTTTCTTT.

The gene calls are TRBV6-2 or TRBV6-3 and TRBJ1-1, with D perhaps matching TRBD1 (5 bases). The CDR3 has 14 residues. Deletions cut 2 bases from V and 4 bases from J, with 11 bases between. CDR1 is MNHEY, CDR2 SVGEGT, per germline. CDR3 region: CASSYTGRGTEAFF. In DNA, the CDR3 is TGTGCCAGCAGTTACACCGGGAGGGGCACTGAAGCTTTCTTT.

There are many counts of this clonotype. One end of the junction fails to match germline, which may point to a read error. The chain is built from TRBV7-2 and TRBJ1-2; D is unresolved. The CDR3 spans 11 residues. The germline V gene has CDR1 SGHTA and CDR2 FQGNSA. The CDR3 DNA sequence: TGTGCCAGCAGCCTAGCCTTTGGCTACACCTTC. It yields the protein CASSLAFGYTF.

V gene TRBV5-5 combines with J gene TRBJ2-1; 16 bases agree with TRBD2. The germline V gene has CDR1 SGHKS and CDR2 YYEKEE (reference sequence). The V segment lost 3 bases and the J segment 12 bases; nucleotides outside the gene matches: 6. There are 15 residues in the CDR3. DNA for the CDR3: TGTGCCAGCAGCTCAGGGACTAGCGGGGGGGCAGCGCAGTTCTTC. Its translation is CASSSGTSGGAAQFF.

This clonotype was detected many times. J is TRBJ2-1 and V is TRBV7-8; 9 bases fit TRBD2. Looked up from germline, CDR1 is SGHVS and CDR2 is FQNEAQ. The V and J ends lost 1 base and 8 bases, in that order; junction bases with no gene match: 21. The CDR3 length is 20 residues. The CDR3 here is CASSLVGFSGGARGPDEQFF. The CDR3 DNA follows: TGTGCCAGCAGCTTAGTAGGTTTTAGCGGGGGAGCGAGGGGTCCAGATGAGCAGTTCTTC.

The chain links TRBV6-1 to TRBJ2-2; D is unresolved. Trimming left V 2 bases short and J 4 bases short, with 14 bases between. This CDR3 spans 16 amino acids. In germline, CDR1 is MNHNS, CDR2 SASEGT. CDR3 nucleotide sequence: TGTGCCAGCAGTGAATGGGGAAGGAACCCCACCGGGGAGCTGTTTTTT. Protein sequence: CASSEWGRNPTGELFF.

V gene TRBV27 combines with J gene TRBJ1-6; TRBD1 might be the D (5 bases). The CDR3 spans 15 residues. The germline V gene has CDR1 MNHEY and CDR2 SMNVEV (reference sequence). Trimming took off 3 bases at V and 5 bases at J, with 11 bases between the two ends. The CDR3 DNA follows: TGTGCCAGCAGTTTTTGGGGGATTAATAATTCACCCCTCCACTTT. Translating it yields CASSFWGINNSPLHF.

This sequence joins TRBV29-1 and TRBJ2-7, with D tentatively TRBD2 (6 bases). The germline gives CDR1 SQVTM, CDR2 ANQGSEA. The CDR3 runs 13 residues. Trimming pared 5 bases from V and 6 bases from J, leaving 17 bases between. The CDR3 reads CSVSPAGTLEQYF. The CDR3 DNA reads as TGCAGCGTTTCCCCGGCAGGGACTCTCGAGCAGTACTTC.

Details on this clonotype: The final CDR3 position lacks the conserved phenylalanine or tryptophan, pointing to a likely read error. The V and J genes are TRBV2 and TRBJ1-2; D not resolved. V lost 6 bases and J 1 base, leaving 9 bases between the germline ends. Germline lookup yields CDR1 SNHLY and CDR2 FYNNEI. The CDR3 contains 13 residues. CDR3 sequence reads: CASSGRVNYGYTL. In DNA, the CDR3 is TGTGCCAGCAGCGGAAGGGTTAACTATGGCTACACCCTC.

This clonotype was seen a handful of times. CDR3 amino acids: CASSEYRGRNTEAFF. The CDR3 bases are TGTGCCAGCAGCGAATACAGGGGGCGAAACACTGAAGCTTTCTTT. V gene TRBV5-5 combines with J gene TRBJ1-1; 9 bases agree with TRBD1. The CDR3 is 15 amino acids. From germline, CDR1 is SGHKS and CDR2 YYEKEE (reference sequence). The J segment lost 2 bases and the V segment lost 4 bases, leaving 6 bases of the junction unmatched.

The genes are TRBV4-1 and TRBJ1-2, with 7 nucleotides matching TRBD1. The CDR3 covers 14 residues. CDR1 MGHRA and CDR2 YSYEKL come from the germline V gene. The ends lost 4 bases at V and 2 bases at J; junction bases unmatched: 4. CDR3 region: CASSRKTGNYGYTF. In DNA, the CDR3 is TGCGCCAGCAGCCGCAAGACAGGGAACTATGGCTACACCTTC.

CDR3 in amino acids: CASSLVWQAKEEQYF. The CDR3 DNA follows: TGTGCCAGCAGTTTAGTATGGCAGGCTAAGGAAGAGCAGTACTTC. The J gene is TRBJ2-7, the V gene TRBV12-3 or TRBV12-4; no definite D call. Trimming left V 1 base short and J 7 bases short, with 17 bases between. This CDR3 region has 15 residues.

J is TRBJ2-3 and V is TRBV28; 8 bases are a match to TRBD2. Germline CDR1 reads MDHEN; CDR2 reads SYDVKM. V lost 3 bases and J lost 4; bases outside the gene matches: 12. This CDR3 comprises 17 residues. The CDR3 reads CASSFIGRTSRSDTQYF. Here the CDR3 DNA reads TGTGCCAGCAGTTTTATCGGTAGGACTAGCAGATCAGATACGCAGTATTTT. The variable domain in full, completed from reference TRBV28 and TRBJ2-3, reads DVKVTQSSRYLVKRTGEKVFLECVQDMDHENMFWYRQDPGLGLRLIYFSYDVKMKEKGDIPEGYSVSREKKERFSLILESASTNQTSMYLCASSFIGRTSRSDTQYFGPGTRLTVL.

The rearrangement links TRBV6-5 to TRBJ1-1; tentatively, D is TRBD1 (5 bases). Germline V lookup: CDR1 MNHEY, CDR2 SVGAGI. Trimming cost V 7 bases and J 0 bases, with 12 bases left between them. The CDR3 contains 14 residues. The CDR3, as DNA: TGTGCCAGCACCCTGGACATCATGAACACTGAAGCTTTCTTT. The encoded protein is CASTLDIMNTEAFF.

V gene TRBV7-6 combines with J gene TRBJ1-1; a weak D match, TRBD1 (6 bases). The CDR3 sequence is 14 residues long. The germline gives CDR1 SGHVS, CDR2 FNYEAQ. With 4 bases removed from V and 5 bases from J, the gap between germline ends came to 14 bases. CDR3 sequence (DNA): TGTGCCAGCAGCTCACAGGGAAGTAGGACTGAAGCTTTCTTT. It encodes CASSSQGSRTEAFF. Supplemented by reference TRBV7-6 and TRBJ1-1, the full variable domain reads GAGVSQSPRYKVTKRGQDVALRCDPISGHVSLYWYRQALGQGPEFLTYFNYEAQQDKSGLPNDRFSAERPEGSISTLTIQRTEQRDSAMYRCASSSQGSRTEAFFGQGTRLTVV.

The chain is built from TRBV4-2 and TRBJ1-5; D perhaps matches TRBD1 (5 bases). CDR1 is LGHNA, CDR2 YNFKEQ, per germline. The CDR3 contains 13 residues. V lost 2 bases, J lost 4 bases, and 6 bases lay in between. This CDR3 reads CASSQWGNQPQHF. CDR3 sequence (DNA): TGTGCCAGCAGCCAATGGGGGAATCAGCCCCAGCATTTT.

This clonotype was seen a single time. The rearrangement links TRBV9 to TRBJ2-5, with D possibly TRBD2 on 6 matching bases. Per germline, CDR1 SGDLS and CDR2 YYNGEE. The CDR3 spans 14 residues. Trimming pared 4 bases from V and 2 bases from J, leaving 12 bases between. CDR3 nucleotides: TGTGCCAGCAGCCCCGGTAGCGGACAAGAGACCCAGTACTTC. It codes for CASSPGSGQETQYF.

This clonotype was detected only a few times. This chain joins TRBV7-3 and TRBJ2-2, with D possibly matching TRBD1 (6 bases). Germline CDR1 reads SGHTA; CDR2 reads FQGTGA. The CDR3 sequence is 17 residues long. Trimming left V 2 bases short and J 1 base short, with 14 bases between. CDR3 region: CASSLGPGTWNTGELFF. The CDR3 DNA reads TGTGCCAGCAGCTTAGGACCGGGGACATGGAACACCGGGGAGCTGTTTTTT.

This clonotype has a handful of counts. The J gene is TRBJ2-2, the V gene TRBV27; 7 nucleotides line up with TRBD1. V lost 6 bases, J lost 3 bases, and 1 base stayed unmatched. Germline loops: CDR1 MNHEY, CDR2 SMNVEV (reference sequence). The CDR3 spans 13 residues. The chain's CDR3 is CASRGQYTGELFF. The CDR3 bases are TGTGCCAGCAGGGGACAGTACACCGGGGAGCTGTTTTTT.